A single sample gave rise to the 10 T cell receptor beta chains below, sequenced in a study of blood T cell repertoires in COVID-19. The protocol was immunoSEQ multiplex PCR, while the TCRdb copy is restricted to in-frame clones and leaves out a portion. Seen here are approximately 170,000 clones, more than 75% observed once, and the top ten hold roughly 2.5%. The sequenced sample consisted of peripheral blood. The receptor source for this set is a woman of 80 years or more with COVID-19, enrolled during active disease.

The chain recombines TRBV3-1 (or the pseudogene TRBV3-2) with TRBJ1-5, with a weak D call TRBD1 (5 bases). The CDR3 loop spans 14 amino acids. The germline V and J ends were trimmed by 1 base and 7 bases, with 11 bases remaining between them. From germline, CDR1 is LGHDT and CDR2 YNNKEL (reference sequence). The DNA for the CDR3 is TGTGCCAGCAGCCAAGTTGGGGGGGGGCAGCCCCAGCATTTT. It translates to CASSQVGGGQPQHF.

The rearrangement links TRBV7-6 to TRBJ1-2, with TRBD1 matching 8 bases. The germline gives CDR1 SGHVS, CDR2 FNYEAQ. The V and J ends lost 4 bases and 0 bases, in that order; junction bases with no gene match: 10. CDR3 length: 17 amino acids. The CDR3 bases are TGTGCCAGCAGCTCGACTCCCGGGACAGGTCCTAACTATGGCTACACCTTC. This encodes CASSSTPGTGPNYGYTF.

The chain employs TRBV28 and TRBJ1-3; the match to TRBD1 covers 7 bases. The V and J ends lost 5 bases and 5 bases, in that order; junction bases with no gene match: 6. The CDR3 is 14 amino acids. The V gene's germline CDR1 is MDHEN and CDR2 SYDVKM. CDR3: CASSSTGARNTIYF. In DNA, the CDR3 is TGTGCCAGCAGTAGTACAGGGGCCAGAAACACCATATATTTT.

This chain connects TRBV9 to TRBJ2-1, with 15 bases that match TRBD2. The ends lost 0 bases at V and 0 bases at J; junction bases unmatched: 7. Germline V lookup: CDR1 SGDLS, CDR2 YYNGEE. This CDR3 is built from 20 residues. The CDR3 DNA follows: TGTGCCAGCAGCGTAGGACGAGGACTAGCGGGAGGGAGCTCCTACAATGAGCAGTTCTTC. Amino acid sequence: CASSVGRGLAGGSSYNEQFF.

The chain carries TRBV7-9 and TRBJ1-2; 7 nucleotides align to TRBD1. Germline CDR1 reads SEHNR; CDR2 reads FQNEAQ (reference sequence). Trimming at V came to 10 bases and at J to 2 bases, leaving 10 bases not matched to a gene. The CDR3 runs 14 residues. The CDR3 DNA is TGTGCCACCACAACCGAGGGACAGAACTATGGCTACACCTTC. Translating gives CATTTEGQNYGYTF.

This chain uses TRBV6-5 with TRBJ2-1, with 7 bases fitting TRBD2. V was pared by 5 bases and J by 8 bases, with 3 bases of the junction left unmatched. Germline values: CDR1 MNHEY, CDR2 SVGAGI. CDR3 size: 12 residues. CDR3 loop: CASSHRGDEQFF. The CDR3 DNA follows: TGTGCCAGCAGTCACCGGGGGGATGAGCAGTTCTTC.

The genes are TRBV13 and TRBJ1-3, with D uncertain. CDR3 length: 16 amino acids. Deletions cut 4 bases from V and 0 bases from J, with 13 bases between. The germline gives CDR1 PRHDT, CDR2 FYEKMQ (reference sequence). CDR3 sequence: CASSSAPGSSGNTIYF. The CDR3 DNA reads TGTGCCAGCAGCTCAGCCCCGGGGAGCTCTGGAAACACCATATATTTT.

The chain is built from TRBV19 and TRBJ1-1; no definite D call. Trimming cost V 5 bases and J 0 bases, with 7 bases left between them. Germline V gene lookup returns CDR1 LNHDA and CDR2 SQIVND (reference sequence). The CDR3 has 13 residues. CDR3 nucleotides: TGTGCCAGTAGTGCCGACTTGAACACTGAAGCTTTCTTT. Translating it yields CASSADLNTEAFF.

The chain links TRBV5-1 to TRBJ1-4, with D maybe TRBD1 (6 bases). The V end was cut by 4 bases, the J end by 0 bases, with 13 bases between. Germline V gene data show CDR1 as SGHRS and CDR2 as YFSETQ. The CDR3 is made up of 16 amino acids. The DNA for the CDR3 is TGCGCCAGCAGCACCAGGGGTGAAGCAACTAATGAAAAACTGTTTTTT. It translates to CASSTRGEATNEKLFF.

The chain couples TRBV7-3 to TRBJ2-1; TRBD1 matches at 8 bases. After removal of 5 bases from V and 7 bases from J, the junction contained 10 bases not matched to a gene. The CDR3 is 15 residues long. Germline CDR1 SGHTA, CDR2 FQGTGA. This chain's CDR3 is CASSQQGGLQNEQFF. CDR3 coding DNA: TGTGCCAGCAGCCAACAGGGGGGTTTACAAAATGAGCAGTTCTTC.